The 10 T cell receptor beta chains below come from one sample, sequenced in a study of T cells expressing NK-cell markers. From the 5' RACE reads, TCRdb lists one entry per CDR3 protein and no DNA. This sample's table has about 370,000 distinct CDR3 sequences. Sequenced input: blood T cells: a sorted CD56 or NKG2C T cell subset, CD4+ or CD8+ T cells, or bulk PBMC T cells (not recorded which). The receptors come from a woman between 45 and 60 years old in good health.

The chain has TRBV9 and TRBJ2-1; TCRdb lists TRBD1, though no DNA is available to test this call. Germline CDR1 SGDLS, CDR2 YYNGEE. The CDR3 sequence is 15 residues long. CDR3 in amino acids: CASSVDQYGGNEQFF. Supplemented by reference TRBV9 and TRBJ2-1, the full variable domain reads DSGVTQTPKHLITATGQRVTLRCSPRSGDLSVYWYQQSLDQGLQFLIQYYNGEERAKGNILERFSAQQFPDLHSELNLSSLELGDSALYFCASSVDQYGGNEQFFGPGTRLTVL.

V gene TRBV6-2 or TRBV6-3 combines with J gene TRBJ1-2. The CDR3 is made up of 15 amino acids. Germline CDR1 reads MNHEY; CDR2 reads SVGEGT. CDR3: CASSYHGSDFYGYTF.

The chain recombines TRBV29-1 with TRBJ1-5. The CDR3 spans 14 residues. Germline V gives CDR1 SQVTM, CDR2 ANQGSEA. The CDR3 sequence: CSVGGAGPNQPQHF.

This CDR3 is CSVLPGPATNEQYF. The chain uses TRBV20-1 and TRBJ2-7; lacking DNA, the TRBD1 call made by TCRdb goes unchecked. This CDR3 comprises 14 residues. CDR1 and CDR2 from the germline V gene are DFQATT and SNEGSKA (reference sequence).

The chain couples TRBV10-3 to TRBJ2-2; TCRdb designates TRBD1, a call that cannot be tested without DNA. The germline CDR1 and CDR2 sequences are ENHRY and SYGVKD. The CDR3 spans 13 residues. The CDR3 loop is CAISDGADGELFF.

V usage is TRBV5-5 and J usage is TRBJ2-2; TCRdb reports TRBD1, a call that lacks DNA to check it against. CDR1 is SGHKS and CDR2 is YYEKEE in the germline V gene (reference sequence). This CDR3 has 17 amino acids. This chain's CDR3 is CASSLREQPANTGELFF.

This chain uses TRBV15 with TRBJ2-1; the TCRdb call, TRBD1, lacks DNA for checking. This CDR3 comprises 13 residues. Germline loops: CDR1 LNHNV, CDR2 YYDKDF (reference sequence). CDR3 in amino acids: CATSPGVYNEQFF.

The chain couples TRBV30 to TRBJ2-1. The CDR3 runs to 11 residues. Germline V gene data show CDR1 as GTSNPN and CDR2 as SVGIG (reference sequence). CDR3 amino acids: CAWSNNNEQFF.

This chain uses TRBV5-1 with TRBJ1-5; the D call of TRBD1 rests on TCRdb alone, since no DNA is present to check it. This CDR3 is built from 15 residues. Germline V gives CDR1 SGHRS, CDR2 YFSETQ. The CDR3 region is CASSLSGDSNQPQHF.

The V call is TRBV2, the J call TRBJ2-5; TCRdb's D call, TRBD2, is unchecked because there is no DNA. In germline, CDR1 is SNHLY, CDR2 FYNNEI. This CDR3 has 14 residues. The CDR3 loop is CASTELEVRETQYF.